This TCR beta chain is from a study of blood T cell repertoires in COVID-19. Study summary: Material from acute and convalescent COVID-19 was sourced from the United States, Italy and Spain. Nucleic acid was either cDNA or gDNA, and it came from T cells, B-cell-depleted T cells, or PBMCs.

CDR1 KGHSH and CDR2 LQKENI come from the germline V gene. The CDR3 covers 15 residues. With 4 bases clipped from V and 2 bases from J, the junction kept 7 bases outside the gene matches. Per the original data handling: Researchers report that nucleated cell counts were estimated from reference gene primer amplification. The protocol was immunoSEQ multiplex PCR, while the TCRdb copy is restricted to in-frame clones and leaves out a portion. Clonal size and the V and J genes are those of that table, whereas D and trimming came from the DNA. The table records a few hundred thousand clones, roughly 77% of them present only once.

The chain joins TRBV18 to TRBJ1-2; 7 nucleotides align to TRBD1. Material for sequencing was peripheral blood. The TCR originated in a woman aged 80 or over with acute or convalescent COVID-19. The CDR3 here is CASSRSRTGNYGYTF. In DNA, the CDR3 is TGTGCCAGCTCACGCTCGAGGACAGGCAACTATGGCTACACCTTC. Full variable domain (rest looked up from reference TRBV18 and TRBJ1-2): NAGVMQNPRHLVRRRGQEARLRCSPMKGHSHVYWYRQLPEEGLKFMVYLQKENIIDESGMPKERFSAEFPKEGPSILRIQQVVRGDSAAYFCASSRSRTGNYGYTFGSGTRLTVV.